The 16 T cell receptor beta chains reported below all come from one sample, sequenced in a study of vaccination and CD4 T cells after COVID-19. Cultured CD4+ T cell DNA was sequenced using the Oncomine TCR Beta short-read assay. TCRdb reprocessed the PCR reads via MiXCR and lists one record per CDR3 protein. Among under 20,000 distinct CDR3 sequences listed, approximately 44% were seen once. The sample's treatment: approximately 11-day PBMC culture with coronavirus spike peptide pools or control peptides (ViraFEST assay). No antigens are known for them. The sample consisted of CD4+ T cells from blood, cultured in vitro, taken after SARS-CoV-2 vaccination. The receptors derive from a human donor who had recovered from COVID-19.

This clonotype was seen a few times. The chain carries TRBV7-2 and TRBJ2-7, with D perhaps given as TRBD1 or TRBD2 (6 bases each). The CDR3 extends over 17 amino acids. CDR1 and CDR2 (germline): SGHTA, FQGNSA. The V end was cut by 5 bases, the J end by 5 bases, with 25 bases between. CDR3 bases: TGTGCCAGCAGCCCGGAAGGGGGGCGGCAGGGAGCGCACGAGCAGTACTTC. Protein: CASSPEGGRQGAHEQYF. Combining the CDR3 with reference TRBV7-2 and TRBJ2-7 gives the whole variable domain GAGVSQSPSNKVTEKGKDVELRCDPISGHTALYWYRQSLGQGLEFLIYFQGNSAPDKSGLPSDRFSAERTGGSVSTLTIQRTQQEDSAVYLCASSPEGGRQGAHEQYFGPGTRLTVT.

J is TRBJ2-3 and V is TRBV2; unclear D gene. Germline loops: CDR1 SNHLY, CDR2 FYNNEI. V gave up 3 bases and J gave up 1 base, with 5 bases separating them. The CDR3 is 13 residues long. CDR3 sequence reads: CASSEVGTDTQYF. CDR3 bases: TGTGCCAGCAGTGAGGTGGGCACAGATACGCAGTATTTT. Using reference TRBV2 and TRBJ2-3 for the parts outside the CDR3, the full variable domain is EPEVTQTPSHQVTQMGQEVILRCVPISNHLYFYWYRQILGQKVEFLVSFYNNEISEKSEIFDDQFSVERPDGSNFTLKIRSTKLEDSAMYFCASSEVGTDTQYFGPGTRLTVL.

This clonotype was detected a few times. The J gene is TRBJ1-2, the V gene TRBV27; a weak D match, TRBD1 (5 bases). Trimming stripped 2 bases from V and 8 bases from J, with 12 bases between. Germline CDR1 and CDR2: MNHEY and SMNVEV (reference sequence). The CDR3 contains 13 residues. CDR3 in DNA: TGTGCCAGCAGTTTACAAGGGGCACGGGGCTACACCTTC. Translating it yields CASSLQGARGYTF.

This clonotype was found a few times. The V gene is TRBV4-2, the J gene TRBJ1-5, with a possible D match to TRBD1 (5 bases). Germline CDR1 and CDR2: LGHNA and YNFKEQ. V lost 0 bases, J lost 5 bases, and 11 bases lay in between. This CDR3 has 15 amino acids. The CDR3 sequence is CASSQDHRTYQPQHF. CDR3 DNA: TGTGCCAGCAGCCAAGATCACAGGACCTATCAGCCCCAGCATTTT.

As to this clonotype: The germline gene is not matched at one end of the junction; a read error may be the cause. The CDR3: CASSLVISGELFF. In DNA, the CDR3 is TGTGCCAGCAGTTTAGTTATCTCCGGGGAGCTGTTTTTT. The V gene is TRBV11-3, the J gene TRBJ2-2; D gene ambiguous. The CDR3 consists of 13 residues. Germline CDR1 is SGHNT and CDR2 is YENEEA.

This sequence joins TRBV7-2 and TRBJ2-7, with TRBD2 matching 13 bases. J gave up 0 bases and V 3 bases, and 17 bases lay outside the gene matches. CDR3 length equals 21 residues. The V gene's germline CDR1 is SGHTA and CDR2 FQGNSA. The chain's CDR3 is CASSFRLSVGTSGESSYEQYF. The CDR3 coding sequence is TGTGCCAGCAGCTTCCGGCTGAGCGTAGGGACTAGCGGGGAAAGCTCCTACGAGCAGTACTTC.

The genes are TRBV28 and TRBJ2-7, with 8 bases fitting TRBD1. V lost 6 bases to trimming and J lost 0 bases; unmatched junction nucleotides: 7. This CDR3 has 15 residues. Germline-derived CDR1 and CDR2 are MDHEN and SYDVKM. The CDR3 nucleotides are TGTGCCAGCAGCCAACCCGGGACAGGCTCCTACGAGCAGTACTTC. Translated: CASSQPGTGSYEQYF.

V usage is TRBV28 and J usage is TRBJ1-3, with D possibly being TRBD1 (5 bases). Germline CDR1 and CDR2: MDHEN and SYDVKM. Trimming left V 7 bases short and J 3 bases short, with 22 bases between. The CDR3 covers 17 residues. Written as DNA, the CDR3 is TGTGCCAGCACCCCCTCGGTAGGGGCTGAGGTTGGAAACACCATATATTTT. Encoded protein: CASTPSVGAEVGNTIYF.

CDR3 in DNA: TGTGCCAGCAGCTTAACGTTCCCAAACAATGAGCAGTTCTTC. Translating gives CASSLTFPNNEQFF. V is TRBV7-2 and J is TRBJ2-1, with D unresolved. This CDR3 is built from 14 residues. Germline V gene sequence: CDR1 SGHTA, CDR2 FQGNSA. The ends were cut back, 2 bases at V and 5 bases at J, with 10 bases in the middle.

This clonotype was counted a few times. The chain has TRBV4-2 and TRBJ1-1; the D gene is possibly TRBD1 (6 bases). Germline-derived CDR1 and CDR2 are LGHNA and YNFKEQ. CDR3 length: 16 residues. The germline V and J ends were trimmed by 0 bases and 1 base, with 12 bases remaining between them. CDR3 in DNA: TGTGCCAGCAGCCAAGAAAGTCGGACAGAGAACACTGAAGCTTTCTTT. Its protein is CASSQESRTENTEAFF.

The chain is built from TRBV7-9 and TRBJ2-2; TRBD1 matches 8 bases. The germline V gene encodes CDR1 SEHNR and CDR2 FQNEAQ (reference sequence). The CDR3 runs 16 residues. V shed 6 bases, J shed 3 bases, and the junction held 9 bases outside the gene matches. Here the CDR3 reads CASRPSGGSDTGELFF. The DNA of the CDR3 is TGTGCCAGCAGACCGTCAGGGGGCTCGGACACCGGGGAGCTGTTTTTT.

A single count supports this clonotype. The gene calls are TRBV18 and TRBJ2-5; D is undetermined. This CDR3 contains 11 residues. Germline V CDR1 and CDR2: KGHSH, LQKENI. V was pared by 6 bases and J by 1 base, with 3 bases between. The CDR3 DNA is TGTGCCAGCTCGATCCAAGAGACCCAGTACTTC. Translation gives CASSIQETQYF.

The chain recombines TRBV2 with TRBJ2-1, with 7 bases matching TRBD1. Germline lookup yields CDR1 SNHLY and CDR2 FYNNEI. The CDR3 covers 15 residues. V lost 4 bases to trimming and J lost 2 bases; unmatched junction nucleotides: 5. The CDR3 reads CASSGDSGTYNEQFF. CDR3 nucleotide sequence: TGTGCCAGCAGTGGGGACAGCGGAACCTACAATGAGCAGTTCTTC.

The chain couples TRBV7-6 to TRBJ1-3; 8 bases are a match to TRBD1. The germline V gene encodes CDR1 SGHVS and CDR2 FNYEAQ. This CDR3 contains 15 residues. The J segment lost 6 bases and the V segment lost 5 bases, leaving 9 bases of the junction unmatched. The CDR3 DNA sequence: TGTGCCAGCAGCCCTCAGACAGGGGTTCCAAACACCATATATTTT. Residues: CASSPQTGVPNTIYF.

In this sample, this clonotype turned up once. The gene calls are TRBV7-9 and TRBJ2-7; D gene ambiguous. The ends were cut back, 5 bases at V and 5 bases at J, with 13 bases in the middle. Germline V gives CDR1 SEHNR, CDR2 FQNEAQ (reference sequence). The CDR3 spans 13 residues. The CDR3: CASSRYGPNEQYF. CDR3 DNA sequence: TGTGCCAGCAGCCGTTACGGACCCAACGAGCAGTACTTC.

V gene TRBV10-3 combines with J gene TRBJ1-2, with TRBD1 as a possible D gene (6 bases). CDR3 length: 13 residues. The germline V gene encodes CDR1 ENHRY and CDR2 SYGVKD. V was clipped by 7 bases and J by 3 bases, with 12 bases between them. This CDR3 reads CAINQGRDYGYTF. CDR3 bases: TGTGCCATCAACCAGGGGAGGGACTATGGCTACACCTTC.